These 18 T cell receptor beta chains were all obtained from the same sample, sequenced in a study of identical twins. Each CDR3 protein gets one entry after TCRdb re-called the 5' RACE reads with MiXCR. Of approximately 1.8 million distinct CDR3 sequences in the sample, about 30% were seen once. Material: cord blood. Every receptor here comes from a newborn girl in good health.

This clonotype was seen a handful of times. The chain recombines TRBV28 with TRBJ2-7; TRBD2 might be the D (5 bases). The CDR3 totals 11 residues. Germline lookup yields CDR1 MDHEN and CDR2 SYDVKM. V was trimmed by 7 bases and J by 5 bases, leaving 9 bases between them. The CDR3 loop reads CASMRANEQYF. In DNA form, the CDR3 reads TGTGCCAGCATGAGGGCGAACGAGCAGTACTTC.

This clonotype occurred a few times. The chain joins TRBV2 to TRBJ2-5, with 9 bases identical to TRBD2. The CDR3 extends over 15 amino acids. The V gene's germline CDR1 is SNHLY and CDR2 FYNNEI. Trimming took 7 bases from V and 0 from J; bases not matched to a gene: 6. The CDR3 nucleotides read TGTGCCAGCACCCTAGCGGGGTCGTACCAAGAGACCCAGTACTTC. It translates to CASTLAGSYQETQYF. Together with reference TRBV2 and TRBJ2-5, the CDR3 gives the full variable domain: EPEVTQTPSHQVTQMGQEVILRCVPISNHLYFYWYRQILGQKVEFLVSFYNNEISEKSEIFDDQFSVERPDGSNFTLKIRSTKLEDSAMYFCASTLAGSYQETQYFGPGTRLLVL.

Here the CDR3 DNA reads TGTGCCAGCAGCTTAGTCCTTGGAGCTGGGGCCAACGTCCTGACTTTC. It yields the protein CASSLVLGAGANVLTF. The chain links TRBV7-9 to TRBJ2-6, with no clear D. Between the trimmed V and J ends, which lost 1 base and 2 bases, there was a span of 9 bases. Germline V lookup: CDR1 SEHNR, CDR2 FQNEAQ (reference sequence). This CDR3 has 16 residues.

The rearrangement joins TRBV6-5 to TRBJ2-3, with 11 bases identical to TRBD2. Germline V gene lookup returns CDR1 MNHEY and CDR2 SVGAGI. After removal of 0 bases from V and 11 bases from J, the junction contained 13 bases not matched to a gene. There are 17 residues in the CDR3. The CDR3 DNA follows: TGTGCCAGCAGTTACTCGACTAGCGGGGCGTACAGGATTGAGCAGTATTTT. It specifies CASSYSTSGAYRIEQYF.

The V call is TRBV20-1, the J call TRBJ2-2, with D unclear. V was clipped by 0 bases and J by 5 bases, with 10 bases between them. The CDR3 sequence is 14 residues long. CDR1 is DFQATT and CDR2 is SNEGSKA in the germline V gene (reference sequence). CDR3 nucleotides: TGCAGTGCTAGAGATAATCTCCGGACCGGGGAGCTGTTTTTT. It is translated as CSARDNLRTGELFF.

This chain joins TRBV6-5 and TRBJ2-4; TRBD1 is a possible D gene (5 bases). Trimming pared 0 bases from V and 13 bases from J, leaving 16 bases between. Germline V gene sequence: CDR1 MNHEY, CDR2 SVGAGI. The CDR3 is made up of 14 amino acids. For the CDR3, the DNA is TGTGCCAGCAGTTACTCGATGGACAACAATGAGCAGTACTTC. Protein product: CASSYSMDNNEQYF.

The rearrangement joins TRBV27 to TRBJ1-2; a possible D gene is TRBD1 (6 bases). This CDR3 region has 13 residues. Trimming cost V 6 bases and J 6 bases, with 14 bases left between them. Germline values: CDR1 MNHEY, CDR2 SMNVEV (reference sequence). CDR3: CASSRVTGNGYTF. CDR3 DNA sequence: TGTGCCAGCAGCCGAGTTACAGGGAATGGCTACACCTTC.

The rearrangement links TRBV20-1 to TRBJ1-5; D may be TRBD1 (5 bases). The CDR3 contains 13 residues. The V and J ends lost 1 base and 7 bases respectively, with 11 bases between them. In germline, CDR1 is DFQATT, CDR2 SNEGSKA (reference sequence). In nucleotides, the CDR3 is TGCAGTGCTAGAGTTATGGGGGGACAGCCCCAGCATTTT. It is translated as CSARVMGGQPQHF.

This clonotype was observed a handful of times. V gene TRBV20-1 combines with J gene TRBJ2-4; D remains unclear. V dropped 0 bases and J dropped 0 bases, with 15 bases sitting between them. The CDR3 has 17 amino acids. Germline V lookup: CDR1 DFQATT, CDR2 SNEGSKA (reference sequence). The CDR3 is CSARDPRATLAKNIQYF. The CDR3 nucleotides read TGCAGTGCTAGAGATCCCCGGGCTACGCTAGCCAAAAACATTCAGTACTTC.

CDR3 DNA: TGTGCCAGCAGCTCCGCACCCAGACGAATTGGGACAGCTGAAGCTTTCTTT. It translates to CASSSAPRRIGTAEAFF. The V and J genes are TRBV7-9 and TRBJ1-1; TRBD1 matches at 7 bases. This CDR3 is built from 17 residues. The J segment lost 6 bases and the V segment lost 4 bases, leaving 17 bases of the junction unmatched. Per the germline V gene, CDR1 is SEHNR and CDR2 is FQNEAQ (reference sequence).

The genes are TRBV27 and TRBJ2-5, with 8 bases that match TRBD2. CDR1 and CDR2 from the germline V gene are MNHEY and SMNVEV (reference sequence). The CDR3 consists of 14 residues. After removal of 6 bases from V and 11 bases from J, the junction contained 14 bases not matched to a gene. The chain's CDR3 is CASRNGTSYNEQYF. CDR3 DNA: TGTGCCAGCAGAAATGGGACTAGTTACAATGAGCAGTACTTC.

The sample holds a few counts of this clonotype. The chain combines TRBV20-1 with TRBJ2-7, with D possibly TRBD1 on 6 matching bases. With 6 bases removed from V and 4 bases from J, the gap between germline ends came to 22 bases. CDR1 and CDR2 (germline): DFQATT, SNEGSKA (reference sequence). The CDR3 is 15 residues long. In DNA, the CDR3 is TGCAGTGCATGGGCCACAGGGATAGTGTCTTACGAGCAGTACTTC. Its protein product is CSAWATGIVSYEQYF.

There are a few counts of this clonotype. The chain links TRBV12-3 or TRBV12-4 to TRBJ2-1, with TRBD2 identical over 9 bases. There are 16 residues in the CDR3. The V and J ends lost 5 bases and 0 bases, in that order; junction bases with no gene match: 5. The CDR3 DNA sequence: TGTGCCAGCAGTACGACTAGCGGACTCTCCTACAATGAGCAGTTCTTC. Translation: CASSTTSGLSYNEQFF.

This clonotype was counted between two and nine times. The chain has TRBV6-5 and TRBJ2-7; tentative D call: TRBD2 (5 bases). This CDR3 has 19 amino acids. CDR1 is MNHEY, CDR2 SVGAGI, per germline. Trimming left V 0 bases short and J 1 base short, with 22 bases between. The CDR3 loop is CASSYSPGGWALRSYEQYF. The CDR3 DNA sequence: TGTGCCAGCAGTTACTCCCCCGGCGGGTGGGCTTTGAGGTCCTACGAGCAGTACTTC.

V usage is TRBV29-1 and J usage is TRBJ2-1, with TRBD1 identical over 10 bases. Germline loops: CDR1 SQVTM, CDR2 ANQGSEA. The CDR3 runs to 12 residues. V lost 8 bases and J lost 4; bases outside the gene matches: 2. The CDR3 spells CSWDRGYNEQFF. In DNA form, the CDR3 reads TGCAGCTGGGACAGGGGTTACAATGAGCAGTTCTTC.

The V call is TRBV12-3 or TRBV12-4, the J call TRBJ2-7; unclear D gene. The CDR3 extends over 14 amino acids. V was clipped by 1 base and J by 2 bases, with 9 bases between them. CDR3 in amino acids: CASSLDGVPYEQYF. The CDR3 nucleotides are TGTGCCAGCAGTTTAGATGGGGTGCCCTACGAGCAGTACTTC.

This clonotype was seen once. This chain joins TRBV20-1 and TRBJ2-7; 8 bases match TRBD2. This CDR3 comprises 15 residues. J gave up 2 bases and V 5 bases, and 11 bases lay outside the gene matches. Germline V gene lookup returns CDR1 DFQATT and CDR2 SNEGSKA (reference sequence). CDR3 nucleotide sequence: TGCAGTGCTCCTAGGCAGGCGGGAGGTCCCTACGAGCAGTACTTC. Amino acids: CSAPRQAGGPYEQYF.

The chain combines TRBV7-2 with TRBJ2-3; 9 bases match TRBD2. After removal of 4 bases from V and 1 base from J, the junction contained 6 bases not matched to a gene. The CDR3 covers 16 residues. CDR1 and CDR2 from the germline V gene are SGHTA and FQGNSA. In nucleotides, the CDR3 is TGTGCCAGCAGCTCCGCTAGACTAGCGGGCACAGATACGCAGTATTTT. Its translation is CASSSARLAGTDTQYF.